The 10 T cell receptor beta chains given below trace back to one sample, sequenced in a study of beta chain features in type 1 diabetes listed by TCRdb under 2018. The receptor library was made with the immunoSEQ multiplex PCR assay. The High Capacity cDNA Reverse Transcription Kit was used to reverse transcribe all of the isolated RNA, meaning that expressed TCRB transcripts were what got sequenced. Sourced from immuneACCESS, this table was stored by TCRdb with only in-frame sequences that have V and J called. A share of the clones is absent; for the studies checked, an unresolved V gene accounts for under half, and the remainder has no known explanation. This sample holds 850,000 to 900,000 clones; under 20% were observed only once. The ten largest account for roughly 0.025% of the sample. The sample consisted of naive CD4+ T cells from blood. In the paper's terms, the cell subset or site label means: true naive CD4+ T cells. These receptors came from a young woman in good health.

A few counts support this clone. The rearrangement links TRBV5-1 to TRBJ2-2; 11 bases are a match to TRBD2. This CDR3 contains 16 residues. Germline CDR1 SGHRS, CDR2 YFSETQ. V shed 5 bases and J 4 bases; nucleotides not matched to a gene: 7. CDR3 sequence reads: CASRSLAGVVTGELFF. CDR3 sequence (DNA): TGCGCCAGCAGATCACTAGCGGGAGTGGTCACCGGGGAGCTGTTTTTT.

This clone was counted at least ten times. The chain joins TRBV10-3 to TRBJ2-7; D not certain. The CDR3 contains 12 residues. Trimming cost V 3 bases and J 7 bases, with 10 bases left between them. Germline V gene data show CDR1 as ENHRY and CDR2 as SYGVKD. The CDR3 nucleotides read TGTGCCATCAGTGAAGAAAGTTGGGAGCAGTACTTC. Translated, it gives CAISEESWEQYF.

This clone was counted a few times. The chain combines TRBV7-9 with TRBJ2-1; possible D gene TRBD2, 6 bases. The germline V gene has CDR1 SEHNR and CDR2 FQNEAQ (reference sequence). Trimming pared 4 bases from V and 0 bases from J, leaving 13 bases between. This CDR3 is 16 amino acids long. CDR3 DNA: TGTGCCAGCAGCTCCGATGGAGGGCGCTCCTACAATGAGCAGTTCTTC. As protein: CASSSDGGRSYNEQFF.

This clone was found a few times. The gene calls are TRBV4-3 and TRBJ1-1, with D perhaps TRBD1 (5 bases). This CDR3 is 16 amino acids long. V shed 0 bases and J shed 5 bases, with 16 bases lying between them. CDR1 is LGHNA and CDR2 is YSLEER in the germline V gene. The CDR3 DNA reads TGCGCCAGCAGCCAAGAAGCGTTCGACAGCGTAACTGAAGCTTTCTTT. Residues: CASSQEAFDSVTEAFF.

The V and J genes are TRBV6-1 and TRBJ2-3, with 8 bases matching TRBD2. Looked up from germline, CDR1 is MNHNS and CDR2 is SASEGT. This CDR3 spans 15 amino acids. Trimming removed 0 bases from V and 7 bases from J; junction bases left unmatched: 6. CDR3 loop: CASSEASGKVYTQYF. In nucleotides, the CDR3 is TGTGCCAGCAGTGAAGCTAGCGGGAAAGTTTATACGCAGTATTTT.

The sample holds a few counts of this clone. V is TRBV29-1 and J is TRBJ1-5, with D unclear. CDR3 length: 13 residues. The germline V and J ends were trimmed by 4 bases and 3 bases, with 10 bases remaining between them. CDR1 is SQVTM and CDR2 is ANQGSEA in the germline V gene. Here the CDR3 DNA reads TGCAGCGTTGCGGAGGTCCCCAATCAGCCCCAGCATTTT. It specifies CSVAEVPNQPQHF.

This chain links TRBV11-1 with TRBJ2-1; possibly TRBD2 for D (5 bases). This CDR3 has 14 amino acids. V gave up 5 bases and J gave up 4 bases, with 12 bases separating them. Germline V gene data show CDR1 as SGHAT and CDR2 as FQDESV (reference sequence). The chain's CDR3 is CASSPSLGYNEQFF. In nucleotides, the CDR3 is TGTGCCAGCAGCCCTAGCCTAGGGTACAATGAGCAGTTCTTC.

This clone was observed a few times. The genes are TRBV10-3 and TRBJ1-1; D is uncertain. The CDR3 totals 16 residues. In germline, CDR1 is ENHRY, CDR2 SYGVKD. V was trimmed by 2 bases and J by 10 bases, leaving 23 bases between them. Here the CDR3 reads CAISEGNEAPVRSAFF. The CDR3 DNA reads TGTGCCATCAGTGAGGGGAACGAGGCTCCCGTTCGGTCAGCTTTCTTT.

This clone was seen a few times. J is TRBJ2-6 and V is TRBV10-3; tentatively, D is TRBD1 (7 bases). This CDR3 spans 17 amino acids. Germline-derived CDR1 and CDR2 are ENHRY and SYGVKD. V was pared by 0 bases and J by 0 bases, with 9 bases between. CDR3 nucleotide sequence: TGTGCCATCAGTGAGTCCAGGGGGGTCTCTGGGGCCAACGTCCTGACTTTC. This codes for CAISESRGVSGANVLTF.

This clone was counted between two and nine times. This chain connects TRBV28 to TRBJ2-7; D uncertain. The CDR3 contains 12 residues. From germline, CDR1 is MDHEN and CDR2 SYDVKM. V lost 2 bases to trimming and J lost 4 bases, with 6 bases between them. The CDR3 DNA reads as TGTGCCAGCAGTTTAGTGAAGTACGAGCAGTACTTC. Its translation is CASSLVKYEQYF.